One and the same sample provided the 2 T cell receptor beta chains below, sequenced in a study of shared clonotypes between healthy human individuals. This table comes from immunoSEQ multiplex PCR, and its TCRdb copy is limited to in-frame clones, with some not included. The repertoire holds 2 million to 2.5 million clones, with around 95% as singletons. Sample: naive CD4+ T cells sorted from blood. The subset here: CD45RA+ positively selected. Source of these receptors: a man aged 18 to 29 in good health.

The chain's CDR3 is CASTRDLSTDTQYF. In DNA, the CDR3 is TGTGCCAGCACCAGGGACTTAAGCACAGATACGCAGTATTTT. The V call is TRBV7-9, the J call TRBJ2-3, with D maybe TRBD2 (6 bases). V lost 7 bases to trimming and J lost 0 bases, with 11 bases between them. The CDR3 loop spans 14 amino acids. Germline-derived CDR1 and CDR2 are SEHNR and FQNEAQ (reference sequence).

This chain connects TRBV6-1 to TRBJ2-2; the D is unclear. V was clipped by 3 bases and J by 0 bases, with 8 bases between them. This CDR3 is built from 15 residues. The germline CDR1 and CDR2 sequences are MNHNS and SASEGT. The CDR3 coding sequence is TGTGCCAGCAGTGATAGACTTTCGAACACCGGGGAGCTGTTTTTT. Its translation is CASSDRLSNTGELFF.